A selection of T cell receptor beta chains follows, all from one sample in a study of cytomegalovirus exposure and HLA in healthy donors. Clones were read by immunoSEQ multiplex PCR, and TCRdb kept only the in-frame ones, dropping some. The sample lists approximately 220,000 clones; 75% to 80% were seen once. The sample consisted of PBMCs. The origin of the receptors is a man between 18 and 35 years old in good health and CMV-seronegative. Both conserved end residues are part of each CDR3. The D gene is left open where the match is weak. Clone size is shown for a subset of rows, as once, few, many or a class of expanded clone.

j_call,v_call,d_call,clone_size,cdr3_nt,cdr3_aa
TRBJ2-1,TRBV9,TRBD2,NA,TGTGCCAGCAGCGTAGATAGCGGGAGAATCTCCTACAATGAGCAGTTCTTC,CASSVDSGRISYNEQFF
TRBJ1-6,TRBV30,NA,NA,TGTGCCTGGAGTGTATCTTCCAGGCCAAAGGATTCACCCCTCCACTTT,CAWSVSSRPKDSPLHF
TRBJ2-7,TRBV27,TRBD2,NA,TGTGCCAGCAGTTTAGGACTAGCGGGGGTACCGCCCTACGAGCAGTACTTC,CASSLGLAGVPPYEQYF
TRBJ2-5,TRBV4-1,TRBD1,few,TGCGCCAGCAGCCAAGTGGAGGGGACAGGGGGAGAGACCCAGTACTTC,CASSQVEGTGGETQYF
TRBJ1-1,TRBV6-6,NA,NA,TGTGCCAGCAGTTACGAGGGGGTGTACACTGAAGCTTTCTTT,CASSYEGVYTEAFF
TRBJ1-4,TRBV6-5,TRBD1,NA,TGTGCCAGCAGTGGGAGGGGACAGGGTTCAGAAAAACTGTTTTTT,CASSGRGQGSEKLFF
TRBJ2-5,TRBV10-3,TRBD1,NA,TGTGCCATCAGTCCCGGGGACAGCGCCTTTTACTTC,CAISPGDSAFYF
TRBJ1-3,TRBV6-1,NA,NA,TGTGCCAGCAGGGCCCAGGATGGAAACACCATATATTTT,CASRAQDGNTIYF
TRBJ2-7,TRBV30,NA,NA,TGTGCCTGGAGCCAGACAGGCTACGAGCAGTACTTC,CAWSQTGYEQYF
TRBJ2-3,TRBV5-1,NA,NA,TGCGCCAGCAGCTTGGCCGGGACTCAGGCAGATACGCAGTATTTT,CASSLAGTQADTQYF
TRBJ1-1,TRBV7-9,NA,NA,TGTGCCAGCAGCTTTCAGACGGGGAACACTGAAGCTTTCTTT,CASSFQTGNTEAFF
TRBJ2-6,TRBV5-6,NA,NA,TGTGCCAGCAGTTCCCGGGGGGCTCGTGGGGCCAACGTCCTGACTTTC,CASSSRGARGANVLTF
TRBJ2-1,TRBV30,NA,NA,TGTGCCTGGAGTCCCAGGGTTAAATCCTACAATGAGCAGTTCTTC,CAWSPRVKSYNEQFF
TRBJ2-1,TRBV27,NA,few,TGTGCCAGCAGTCTAACAGGGATCTCCTACAATGAGCAGTTCTTC,CASSLTGISYNEQFF
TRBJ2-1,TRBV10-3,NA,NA,TGTGCCATCAGTGATTCCCGGACAGTGGCGGAATACAATGAGCAGTTCTTC,CAISDSRTVAEYNEQFF
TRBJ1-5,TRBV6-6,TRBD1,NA,TGTGCCAGCAGAGACAGGGGAGGAGAAAGTCAGCCCCAGCATTTT,CASRDRGGESQPQHF
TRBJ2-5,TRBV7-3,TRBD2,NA,TGTGCCAGCAGCTTAGAGGGGAGGGGTGTGGAGACCCAGTACTTC,CASSLEGRGVETQYF
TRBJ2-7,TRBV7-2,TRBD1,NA,TGTGCCAGCAGCACAGGGACAGGGAGCGGCGAGCAGTACTTC,CASSTGTGSGEQYF
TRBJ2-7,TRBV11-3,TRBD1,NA,TGTGCCAGCAGCTTAGATGGGACAGGGTCTTACTACGAGCAGTACTTC,CASSLDGTGSYYEQYF
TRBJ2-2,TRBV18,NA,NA,TGTGCCAGCTCACCGGACACGCACCTGAACACCGGGGAGCTGTTTTTT,CASSPDTHLNTGELFF
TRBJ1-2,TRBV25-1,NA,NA,TGTGCCAGCAGTGGGCCGGCCCGGGGGAACTATGGCTACACCTTC,CASSGPARGNYGYTF
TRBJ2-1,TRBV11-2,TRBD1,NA,TGTGCCAGCAGCTTAGGAAGGGACAGAGAGCAGTTCTTC,CASSLGRDREQFF
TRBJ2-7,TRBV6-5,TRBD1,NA,TGTGCCAGCAGTTACCCGGGACAGGGGTCCTACGAGCAGTACTTC,CASSYPGQGSYEQYF
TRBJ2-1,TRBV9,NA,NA,TGTGCCAGCAGCGTAGAGGACATATACAATGAGCAGTTCTTC,CASSVEDIYNEQFF
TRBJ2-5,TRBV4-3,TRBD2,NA,TGCGCCAGCAGCCCGCAGTGGGGGGGTGAGACCCAGTACTTC,CASSPQWGGETQYF
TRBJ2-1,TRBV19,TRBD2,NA,TGTGCCACAACGGACGTAGGACTAGCTTGGAATGAGCAGTTCTTC,CATTDVGLAWNEQFF
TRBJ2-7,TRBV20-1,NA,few,TGCAGTGCTAGAGGTACCTACGAGCAGTACTTC,CSARGTYEQYF
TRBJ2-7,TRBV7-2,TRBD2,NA,TGTGCCAGCAGCCCGGTGGGCGGGGGGAGCTCCTACGAGCAGTACTTC,CASSPVGGGSSYEQYF